Given below is one T cell receptor beta chain in context. The sample is drawn from a study of shared clonotypes between healthy human individuals. Germline trimming cut 5 bases from V and 0 bases from J; bases unmatched to any gene: 6. Germline V gene lookup returns CDR1 SNHLY and CDR2 FYNNEI. This CDR3 is built from 15 residues. The protocol was immunoSEQ multiplex PCR, while the TCRdb copy is restricted to in-frame clones and leaves out a portion. The sample shows under 2.5 million clones, approximately 90% of them seen only once. Material for sequencing was naive CD4+ T cells from PBMCs. The subset is: CD45RA+ positively selected. The clonotype comes from a man between 18 and 35 years old in good health. Some clones in this sample may be carry-over from other donors' samples. This rearrangement joins TRBV2 to TRBJ2-7; 8 bases fit TRBD2. The CDR3 DNA reads TGTGCCAGCAGTCATAGCGGGGCCTTCTCCTACGAGCAGTACTTC. Amino acid sequence: CASSHSGAFSYEQYF.